This T cell receptor beta chain was recovered during a study of T-cell memory formation after mild COVID-19. Germline V lookup: CDR1 LNHDA, CDR2 SQIVND (reference sequence). The CDR3 runs 12 residues. A 5'RACE reaction primed in the constant segment made cDNA libraries of TCR alpha and TCR beta, and these carried sample barcodes and UMIs. In TCRdb, the 5' RACE reads were re-called with MiXCR into one record per CDR3 protein. The sample comprises 550,000 to 700,000 distinct CDR3 sequences, 15% to 20% of which are singletons, and roughly 8.2% rests with the top ten. This clonotype appeared many times. One junction end disagrees with the germline gene, perhaps due to a read error.

The sequenced sample consisted of PBMCs or a T cell subset sorted from them (not recorded which). The chain joins TRBV19 to TRBJ2-4, with a tentative D call TRBD1 (6 bases). This sequence was found in an adult woman who had mild COVID-19 (a few samples of this study predate the infection). Cell type and time point are not known. The CDR3 sequence is CASSTRTGQSDF. The CDR3 nucleotides read TGTGCCAGTAGTACACGCACGGGACAATCTGACTTC.